Below, 19 T cell receptor beta chains from the same sample are listed, as sequenced in a study of shared clonotypes between healthy human individuals. The assay was immunoSEQ multiplex PCR, and TCRdb's table has in-frame clones only and misses some. The table records about 600,000 clones, approximately 97% of them present only once. The sequencing sample was made of naive CD4+ T cells sorted from blood. Subset described: CD45RA+ positively selected. Receptors originate from a woman in her 30s in good health.

The table lists this clone with a count of one. The chain couples TRBV28 to TRBJ2-7, with 7 bases aligning to TRBD1. The V gene's germline CDR1 is MDHEN and CDR2 SYDVKM. CDR3 length equals 15 residues. V shed 3 bases and J 6 bases; nucleotides not matched to a gene: 11. In nucleotides, the CDR3 is TGTGCCAGCAGTTTTAGTGGGACAGCCTTGTTCGAGCAGTACTTC. Its translation is CASSFSGTALFEQYF. Drawing the rest from reference TRBV28 and TRBJ2-7, the complete variable domain is DVKVTQSSRYLVKRTGEKVFLECVQDMDHENMFWYRQDPGLGLRLIYFSYDVKMKEKGDIPEGYSVSREKKERFSLILESASTNQTSMYLCASSFSGTALFEQYFGPGTRLTVT.

The chain links TRBV5-1 to TRBJ1-3; D is uncertain. Between the trimmed V and J ends, which lost 4 bases and 0 bases, there was a span of 17 bases. CDR1 and CDR2 from the germline V gene are SGHRS and YFSETQ. The CDR3 loop spans 17 amino acids. The CDR3 DNA reads TGCGCCAGCAGCAGGGAGCCCAGGTTCCTCTCTGGAAACACCATATATTTT. This codes for CASSREPRFLSGNTIYF. Supplemented by reference TRBV5-1 and TRBJ1-3, the full variable domain reads KAGVTQTPRYLIKTRGQQVTLSCSPISGHRSVSWYQQTPGQGLQFLFEYFSETQRNKGNFPGRFSGRQFSNSRSEMNVSTLELGDSALYLCASSREPRFLSGNTIYFGEGSWLTVV.

This clone came up once. The chain carries TRBV7-9 and TRBJ2-2; D is perhaps TRBD1 (5 bases). This CDR3 is built from 14 residues. Trimming removed 2 bases at V and 4 bases at J, with 8 bases between. Germline V gene lookup returns CDR1 SEHNR and CDR2 FQNEAQ (reference sequence). In DNA, the CDR3 is TGTGCCAGCAGCTTAACGCAGGGCACCGGGGAGCTGTTTTTT. This sequence encodes CASSLTQGTGELFF.

Turning to this clone: One junction end disagrees with the germline gene, perhaps due to a read error. The chain employs TRBV11-2 and TRBJ2-5; TRBD1 might be the D (7 bases). The germline V gene has CDR1 SGHAT and CDR2 FQNNGV. CDR3 length: 16 amino acids. CDR3 amino acids: CASRPPVRTGREIQYF. The CDR3 bases are TGTGCCAGCAGACCACCAGTTCGGACAGGACGGGAGATCCAGTACTTC.

This clone was counted a single time. The V gene is TRBV6-5, the J gene TRBJ1-1, with D maybe TRBD1 (6 bases). V lost 6 bases to trimming and J lost 0 bases, with 14 bases between them. The CDR3 runs to 15 residues. Looked up from germline, CDR1 is MNHEY and CDR2 is SVGAGI. The CDR3 sequence is CASSRGAEMNTEAFF. The CDR3 DNA sequence: TGTGCCAGCAGCCGGGGGGCGGAGATGAACACTGAAGCTTTCTTT.

This rearrangement joins TRBV11-2 to TRBJ2-2, with D possibly being TRBD2 (6 bases). The length of the CDR3 is 16 residues. V was pared by 4 bases and J by 3 bases, with 15 bases between. Germline V gene lookup returns CDR1 SGHAT and CDR2 FQNNGV. The DNA for the CDR3 is TGTGCCAGCAGCTGCCCCTGCGGGATGCACACCGGGGAGCTGTTTTTT. It codes for CASSCPCGMHTGELFF.

The chain carries TRBV19 and TRBJ1-5, with D unresolved. Deletions cut 3 bases from V and 0 bases from J, with 9 bases between. The CDR3 is 15 residues long. Per the germline V gene, CDR1 is LNHDA and CDR2 is SQIVND (reference sequence). DNA of the CDR3: TGTGCCAGTAGTATCGGCAGTTATAGCAATCAGCCCCAGCATTTT. Amino acid sequence: CASSIGSYSNQPQHF.

The chain recombines TRBV5-4 with TRBJ2-6; 9 bases are a match to TRBD1. The V segment lost 4 bases and the J segment 0 bases; nucleotides outside the gene matches: 2. CDR3 length: 16 amino acids. Germline CDR1 SGHNT, CDR2 YYREEE (reference sequence). CDR3 in amino acids: CASSGTGFSGANVLTF. The CDR3 nucleotides are TGTGCCAGCAGCGGGACAGGGTTCTCTGGGGCCAACGTCCTGACTTTC.

Concerning this clone itself: Distinct nucleotide sequences in the sample also encode this CDR3. The chain employs TRBV10-3 and TRBJ1-2; D unresolved. CDR1 ENHRY and CDR2 SYGVKD come from the germline V gene. V was pared by 5 bases and J by 1 base, with 2 bases between. The CDR3 loop spans 11 amino acids. The CDR3 bases are TGTGCCATCAGTTTTAACTATGGCTACACCTTC. This gives the protein CAISFNYGYTF.

This chain connects TRBV28 to TRBJ1-5, with 12 positions matching TRBD1. Germline values: CDR1 MDHEN, CDR2 SYDVKM. The CDR3 extends over 16 amino acids. V trimming: 6 bases; J trimming: 6 bases; junction bases outside the gene matches: 9. The CDR3 reads CASRPAGTGGSQPQHF. The CDR3 DNA sequence: TGTGCCAGCAGACCGGCCGGGACAGGGGGCTCTCAGCCCCAGCATTTT.

This clone was picked up one time. The rearrangement links TRBV19 to TRBJ2-1; 10 bases match TRBD1. Germline CDR1 reads LNHDA; CDR2 reads SQIVND (reference sequence). The CDR3 sequence is 15 residues long. V dropped 6 bases and J dropped 8; count of bases not matched to a gene: 10. CDR3 bases: TGTGCCAGTAGCTCAGACAGGGGGCGCTGGGATGAGCAGTTCTTC. Amino acid sequence: CASSSDRGRWDEQFF.

The rearrangement joins TRBV15 to TRBJ2-1; 10 nucleotides align to TRBD2. Germline V gives CDR1 LNHNV, CDR2 YYDKDF (reference sequence). The junction had 11 bases not matched to a gene; V was cut back by 1 base and J by 5 bases. The CDR3 spans 18 residues. The CDR3 nucleotides are TGTGCCACCAGCAGAGGACTAGCGGGCGAAATGCCCCACAATGAGCAGTTCTTC. The encoded protein is CATSRGLAGEMPHNEQFF.

Only a few counts were recorded for this clone. J is TRBJ2-7 and V is TRBV6-1; D is uncertain. V was pared by 5 bases and J by 0 bases, with 14 bases between. This CDR3 has 15 residues. From germline, CDR1 is MNHNS and CDR2 SASEGT. The CDR3 bases are TGTGCCAGCAGTCCACAATCAGGCGGCTCCTACGAGCAGTACTTC. Translating gives CASSPQSGGSYEQYF.

The CDR3 is CASTLQGWLDTEAFF. CDR3 in DNA: TGTGCCAGTACATTACAGGGGTGGTTGGACACTGAAGCTTTCTTT. V and J are TRBV6-5 and TRBJ1-1, with 7 bases that match TRBD1. V dropped 9 bases and J dropped 3; count of bases not matched to a gene: 13. The germline V gene has CDR1 MNHEY and CDR2 SVGAGI. The CDR3 runs to 15 residues.

This sequence joins TRBV5-1 and TRBJ2-7; TRBD2 is a possible D gene (6 bases). The V gene lost 3 bases and the J gene lost 4 bases, with 14 bases spanning the gap. CDR3 length: 14 residues. CDR1 and CDR2 from the germline V gene are SGHRS and YFSETQ. Written as DNA, the CDR3 is TGCGCCAGCAGCTCGGGACTCTCAGCTTACGAGCAGTACTTC. Amino acid sequence: CASSSGLSAYEQYF.

The V gene is TRBV10-1, the J gene TRBJ1-1; D gene uncertain. V dropped 6 bases and J dropped 0 bases, with 14 bases sitting between them. The CDR3 is 15 amino acids. The germline gives CDR1 WNHNN, CDR2 SYGVQD (reference sequence). Here the CDR3 DNA reads TGCGCCAGCAGCGCGAGAGTGGATCTGAACACTGAAGCTTTCTTT. It yields the protein CASSARVDLNTEAFF.

This chain joins TRBV19 and TRBJ2-1; unclear D gene. V was clipped by 5 bases and J by 8 bases, with 13 bases between them. The length of the CDR3 is 13 residues. CDR1 LNHDA and CDR2 SQIVND come from the germline V gene (reference sequence). DNA for the CDR3: TGTGCCAGTAGTCAAATACGTGGGTATGAGCAGTTCTTC. Translating it yields CASSQIRGYEQFF.

This chain connects TRBV5-1 to TRBJ1-1; 8 bases are shared with TRBD1. Germline values: CDR1 SGHRS, CDR2 YFSETQ. The CDR3 totals 17 residues. V dropped 2 bases and J dropped 2; count of bases not matched to a gene: 11. CDR3 DNA sequence: TGCGCCAGCAGCTTACAGGGACAGGTTGGGGAAAACACTGAAGCTTTCTTT. It specifies CASSLQGQVGENTEAFF.

The chain recombines TRBV19 with TRBJ1-5, with D possibly being TRBD1 (5 bases). Germline V gene data show CDR1 as LNHDA and CDR2 as SQIVND (reference sequence). CDR3 length equals 15 residues. Trimming left V 5 bases short and J 3 bases short, with 14 bases between. The CDR3 DNA reads TGTGCCAGTAGTGATTTGCAGGGAAACAATCAGCCCCAGCATTTT. Its protein product is CASSDLQGNNQPQHF.